A single sample gave rise to the 29 T cell receptor beta chains below, sequenced in a study of blood T cell repertoires in COVID-19. Sequenced by immunoSEQ multiplex PCR; TCRdb stores in-frame clones only, minus some. Here the sample spans 200,000 to 250,000 clones, around 88% being singletons. Sequencing was done on a sample of peripheral blood. The receptor source for this set is an older man with acute or convalescent COVID-19.

The J gene is TRBJ1-5, the V gene TRBV7-9, with D unresolved. V lost 5 bases, J lost 2 bases, and 13 bases lay in between. This CDR3 spans 15 amino acids. CDR1 and CDR2 from the germline V gene are SEHNR and FQNEAQ (reference sequence). The DNA for the CDR3 is TGTGCCAGCAGCGAAGAAGCTTCGGGCAATCAGCCCCAGCATTTT. Protein: CASSEEASGNQPQHF.

The chain carries TRBV21-1 and TRBJ2-5; the tabulated D call, TRBD2, remains unverified against the DNA. TRBV21-1 is shown as a pseudogene. This CDR3 is 18 amino acids long. CDR3 nucleotides: TGTGCCAGCAGCAAGAGGAACACTAGCGGGAGGGCGCAAGAGACCCAGTACTTC. It yields the protein CASSKRNTSGRAQETQYF.

The chain employs TRBV5-1 and TRBJ2-2, with a tentative D call TRBD1 (5 bases). The germline V and J ends were trimmed by 4 bases and 3 bases, with 7 bases remaining between them. In germline, CDR1 is SGHRS, CDR2 YFSETQ. The CDR3 has 13 residues. The CDR3 bases are TGCGCCAGCAGCGTGACAGACACCGGGGAGCTGTTTTTT. Its protein is CASSVTDTGELFF.

The chain has TRBV27 and TRBJ1-2; perhaps TRBD1 as D (6 bases). Per germline, CDR1 MNHEY and CDR2 SMNVEV (reference sequence). CDR3 length: 14 residues. Between the trimmed V and J ends, which lost 6 bases and 8 bases, there was a span of 19 bases. Here the CDR3 DNA reads TGTGCCAGCAGACTCAGACAGGCCGATGGGGGCTACACCTTC. This translates into CASRLRQADGGYTF.

The J gene is TRBJ1-4, the V gene TRBV28, with 10 bases fitting TRBD1. This CDR3 has 15 residues. V was clipped by 5 bases and J by 2 bases; unmatched bases: 2. Germline V gene data show CDR1 as MDHEN and CDR2 as SYDVKM. DNA of the CDR3: TGTGCCAGCAGTGGGGACAGGGGCACTAATGAAAAACTGTTTTTT. Translated: CASSGDRGTNEKLFF.

This clone was seen only once. The chain couples TRBV6-5 to TRBJ1-1; D possibly corresponds to TRBD1 (6 bases). V was cut by 1 base and J by 0 bases, with 12 bases left in between. This CDR3 contains 16 residues. Germline CDR1 reads MNHEY; CDR2 reads SVGAGI. This CDR3 reads CASSYYRGYMNTEAFF. The CDR3 DNA is TGTGCCAGCAGTTACTATAGGGGGTACATGAACACTGAAGCTTTCTTT.

This chain links TRBV28 with TRBJ2-5, with D possibly being TRBD1 (6 bases). Germline CDR1 reads MDHEN; CDR2 reads SYDVKM. The germline V and J ends were trimmed by 6 bases and 14 bases, with 22 bases remaining between them. The CDR3 consists of 13 residues. Here the CDR3 reads CASSANSRGPVYF. The CDR3 region has the DNA TGTGCCAGCAGCGCCAATTCCAGGGGCCCGGTTTACTTC. The full variable domain, rest sourced from reference TRBV28 and TRBJ2-5, is DVKVTQSSRYLVKRTGEKVFLECVQDMDHENMFWYRQDPGLGLRLIYFSYDVKMKEKGDIPEGYSVSREKKERFSLILESASTNQTSMYLCASSANSRGPVYFGPGTRLLVL.

The rearrangement joins TRBV3-1 (or the pseudogene TRBV3-2) to TRBJ1-2; D is possibly TRBD1 (5 bases). CDR3 length equals 15 residues. Between the trimmed V and J ends, which lost 3 bases and 2 bases, there was a span of 13 bases. The germline V gene encodes CDR1 LGHDT and CDR2 YNNKEL (reference sequence). The DNA for the CDR3 is TGTGCCAGCAGCCAGACCTCGGGGGGAAACTATGGCTACACCTTC. Its translation is CASSQTSGGNYGYTF.

The chain has TRBV6-2 or TRBV6-3 and TRBJ1-1; 8 bases line up with TRBD1. The V gene's germline CDR1 is MNHEY and CDR2 SVGEGT. V dropped 0 bases and J dropped 6; count of bases not matched to a gene: 6. This CDR3 has 15 residues. The CDR3 coding sequence is TGTGCCAGCAGTTACTCGACAGGGGAATACGCTGAAGCTTTCTTT. Encoded protein: CASSYSTGEYAEAFF.

The CDR3 sequence: CASSGQGHGNNQPQHF. The CDR3, as DNA: TGTGCCAGCAGTGGACAGGGCCATGGGAACAATCAGCCCCAGCATTTT. The V and J genes are TRBV6-1 and TRBJ1-5; 7 nucleotides align to TRBD1. CDR1 is MNHNS, CDR2 SASEGT, per germline. The CDR3 runs to 16 residues. The V and J ends lost 4 bases and 3 bases, in that order; junction bases with no gene match: 9.

The V call is TRBV2, the J call TRBJ2-2; TRBD1 agrees at 10 bases. There are 13 residues in the CDR3. The J segment lost 11 bases and the V segment lost 6 bases, leaving 6 bases of the junction unmatched. CDR1 is SNHLY, CDR2 FYNNEI, per germline. The CDR3 nucleotides read TGTGCCAGCAGCGGGGGACAGGGGACAGAGCTGTTTTTT. Its protein product is CASSGGQGTELFF.

Many counts were recorded for this clone. The J gene is TRBJ1-6, the V gene TRBV6-6; D gene unclear. V lost 9 bases, J lost 10 bases, and 10 bases lay in between. Germline V gives CDR1 MNHNY, CDR2 SVGAGI (reference sequence). The CDR3 spans 11 residues. CDR3 bases: TGTGCCAGTGCAGGTCCCTCACCCCTCCACTTT. This translates into CASAGPSPLHF.

The J gene is TRBJ2-5, the V gene TRBV5-1; TRBD1 aligns across 8 bases. CDR1 and CDR2 (germline): SGHRS, YFSETQ. The CDR3 runs to 17 residues. V dropped 2 bases and J dropped 4; count of bases not matched to a gene: 13. CDR3: CASSFTRTGRGGETQYF. CDR3 nucleotide sequence: TGCGCCAGCAGCTTTACGAGGACAGGGCGAGGGGGAGAGACCCAGTACTTC.

As regards this clone: The junction departs from germline at one end; a sequencing error may be responsible. This chain links TRBV20-1 with TRBJ2-3; tentative D call: TRBD2 (5 bases). The length of the CDR3 is 10 residues. Looked up from germline, CDR1 is DFQATT and CDR2 is SNEGSKA (reference sequence). The CDR3 region has the DNA TGCAGTGCTACCCTCTTTAGCGAGCCATTT. It encodes CSATLFSEPF.

The chain joins TRBV7-8 to TRBJ2-7; 11 nucleotides match TRBD1. CDR3 size: 17 residues. Unmatched junction bases numbered 10, after V lost 4 bases and J lost 2 bases. Germline V lookup: CDR1 SGHVS, CDR2 FQNEAQ. CDR3 coding DNA: TGTGCCAGCAGCTACCCCCGGACAGGGGGCATAACCTACGAGCAGTACTTC. This translates into CASSYPRTGGITYEQYF.

This rearrangement joins TRBV10-3 to TRBJ2-1, with TRBD1 matching over 7 bases. CDR1 and CDR2 (germline): ENHRY, SYGVKD. The CDR3 contains 12 residues. J was trimmed by 9 bases and V by 4 bases; bases with no gene match: 3. Written as DNA, the CDR3 is TGTGCCATCAGTGCGACAGGGTTTGAGCAGTTCTTC. It is translated as CAISATGFEQFF.

The chain employs TRBV6-5 and TRBJ2-5, with D uncertain. Trimming cost V 4 bases and J 7 bases, with 16 bases left between them. This CDR3 has 14 amino acids. CDR1 and CDR2 (germline): MNHEY, SVGAGI. CDR3 region: CASSSTAYGVTQYF. In DNA, the CDR3 is TGTGCCAGCAGTTCAACAGCTTACGGCGTGACCCAGTACTTC.

The chain recombines TRBV9 with TRBJ1-2, with 7 bases fitting TRBD1. Trimming took 3 bases from V and 4 from J; bases not matched to a gene: 6. Germline CDR1 and CDR2: SGDLS and YYNGEE. The CDR3 length is 14 residues. CDR3 loop: CASSATGTAYGYTF. The DNA for the CDR3 is TGTGCCAGCAGCGCGACCGGGACAGCCTATGGCTACACCTTC.

In regard to this clone: This sample includes further DNA sequences coding for the same CDR3. The rearrangement links TRBV5-1 to TRBJ2-2; 9 bases match TRBD1. J gave up 1 base and V 3 bases, and 1 base lay outside the gene matches. Germline V gives CDR1 SGHRS, CDR2 YFSETQ. CDR3 size: 15 residues. The CDR3 here is CASSSGQGNTGELFF. CDR3 DNA sequence: TGCGCCAGCAGCTCGGGACAGGGGAACACCGGGGAGCTGTTTTTT. The entire variable domain, with the rest obtained from reference TRBV5-1 and TRBJ2-2, is as follows: KAGVTQTPRYLIKTRGQQVTLSCSPISGHRSVSWYQQTPGQGLQFLFEYFSETQRNKGNFPGRFSGRQFSNSRSEMNVSTLELGDSALYLCASSSGQGNTGELFFGEGSRLTVL.

The V gene is TRBV7-2, the J gene TRBJ2-3, with D perhaps TRBD1 (5 bases). Germline lookup yields CDR1 SGHTA and CDR2 FQGNSA. The V and J ends lost 6 bases and 0 bases respectively, with 10 bases between them. CDR3 length: 14 amino acids. The CDR3 bases are TGTGCCAGCAGGGGCAGGGTAAGCACAGATACGCAGTATTTT. Encoded protein: CASRGRVSTDTQYF. Full variable domain (outside the CDR3, taken from reference TRBV7-2 and TRBJ2-3): GAGVSQSPSNKVTEKGKDVELRCDPISGHTALYWYRQSLGQGLEFLIYFQGNSAPDKSGLPSDRFSAERTGGSVSTLTIQRTQQEDSAVYLCASRGRVSTDTQYFGPGTRLTVL.

This clone showed up just a few times. The chain employs TRBV18 and TRBJ1-5; D is ambiguous. Trimming stripped 4 bases from V and 3 bases from J, with 13 bases between. CDR1 KGHSH and CDR2 LQKENI come from the germline V gene. CDR3 length: 15 amino acids. The CDR3 region is CASSLDMGVNQPQHF. In nucleotides, the CDR3 is TGTGCCAGCTCACTCGACATGGGAGTCAATCAGCCCCAGCATTTT. Combining the CDR3 with reference TRBV18 and TRBJ1-5 gives the whole variable domain NAGVMQNPRHLVRRRGQEARLRCSPMKGHSHVYWYRQLPEEGLKFMVYLQKENIIDESGMPKERFSAEFPKEGPSILRIQQVVRGDSAAYFCASSLDMGVNQPQHFGDGTRLSIL.

This clone was counted a few times. The rearrangement links TRBV6-5 to TRBJ1-6; D perhaps matches TRBD1 (5 bases). CDR3 length equals 14 residues. Trimming removed 2 bases at V and 11 bases at J, with 13 bases between. Germline V CDR1 and CDR2: MNHEY, SVGAGI. CDR3 sequence (DNA): TGTGCCAGCAGTTACCGGGGGACGGTACCACCCCTCCACTTT. Translation: CASSYRGTVPPLHF.

Points on this clone: The sample carries other DNA sequences with the same CDR3. This chain links TRBV4-2 with TRBJ2-7; a possible D gene is TRBD1 (5 bases). This CDR3 is built from 14 residues. CDR1 LGHNA and CDR2 YNFKEQ come from the germline V gene. With 1 base removed from V and 0 bases from J, the gap between germline ends came to 7 bases. In DNA, the CDR3 is TGTGCCAGCAGCCAAGGGCAGGGCTCCTACGAGCAGTACTTC. Encoded protein: CASSQGQGSYEQYF.

This sequence joins TRBV19 and TRBJ2-7; D is unresolved. Germline lookup yields CDR1 LNHDA and CDR2 SQIVND (reference sequence). CDR3 size: 12 residues. Trimming stripped 1 base from V and 9 bases from J, with 10 bases between. CDR3 amino acids: CASSIAGGRQYF. DNA of the CDR3: TGTGCCAGTAGTATAGCTGGCGGTCGGCAGTACTTC.

There are a few counts of this clone. This rearrangement joins TRBV19 to TRBJ1-1; D is uncertain. The CDR3 sequence is 13 residues long. Germline CDR1 is LNHDA and CDR2 is SQIVND (reference sequence). The V gene lost 3 bases and the J gene lost 0 bases, with 5 bases spanning the gap. The CDR3 DNA sequence: TGTGCCAGTAGTATTACTGTGAACACTGAAGCTTTCTTT. Translated, it gives CASSITVNTEAFF.

The chain joins TRBV19 to TRBJ2-2, with 8 nucleotides matching TRBD2. With 4 bases clipped from V and 2 bases from J, the junction kept 3 bases outside the gene matches. CDR1 and CDR2 (germline): LNHDA, SQIVND (reference sequence). CDR3 length equals 15 residues. This chain's CDR3 is CASSTAGGNTGELFF. CDR3 in DNA: TGTGCCAGTAGTACTGCGGGAGGCAACACCGGGGAGCTGTTTTTT.

The chain combines TRBV2 with TRBJ1-2; unclear D gene. The CDR3 has 14 amino acids. Germline CDR1 and CDR2: SNHLY and FYNNEI. The V and J ends lost 2 bases and 0 bases respectively, with 7 bases between them. The CDR3 loop reads CASSETAPNYGYTF. DNA for the CDR3: TGTGCCAGCAGTGAAACAGCCCCTAACTATGGCTACACCTTC. Full variable domain (remainder filled in from reference TRBV2 and TRBJ1-2): EPEVTQTPSHQVTQMGQEVILRCVPISNHLYFYWYRQILGQKVEFLVSFYNNEISEKSEIFDDQFSVERPDGSNFTLKIRSTKLEDSAMYFCASSETAPNYGYTFGSGTRLTVV.

V gene TRBV27 combines with J gene TRBJ1-2, with TRBD1 as a possible D gene (6 bases). V lost 5 bases and J 0 bases, leaving 13 bases between the germline ends. This CDR3 region has 15 residues. Germline V gene sequence: CDR1 MNHEY, CDR2 SMNVEV (reference sequence). The chain's CDR3 is CASSEYRAANYGYTF. Here the CDR3 DNA reads TGTGCCAGCAGTGAATACAGGGCAGCTAACTATGGCTACACCTTC.

This clone was observed once. This chain joins TRBV5-4 and TRBJ2-6, with 7 bases matching TRBD1. Losses at the gene ends were 3 bases for V and 0 bases for J; bases not matched to a gene: 3. The CDR3 loop spans 16 amino acids. Germline CDR1 SGHNT, CDR2 YYREEE (reference sequence). CDR3 region: CASSWDSGSGANVLTF. The CDR3 region has the DNA TGTGCCAGCAGCTGGGACAGTGGCTCTGGGGCCAACGTCCTGACTTTC.